The 18 T cell receptor beta chains in this list originate from one sample, sequenced in a study of lymphopenia after photon versus proton radiotherapy (dated by TCRdb to about 2019). The library came from the immunoSEQ multiplex PCR assay. In TCRdb, the immuneACCESS table is reduced to in-frame sequences with V and J assigned. These tables do not hold every clone; where another copy was compared, an unresolved V gene accounts for under half, and the others remain unexplained. The sample records around 22,000 clones, approximately 88% of which are singletons. The ten largest clones represent about a quarter of the sample. Sequenced material: peripheral blood, taken from a patient treated with photon-based radiotherapy. The receptors were gathered from a man aged 40-50 years with gastric cancer.

The chain employs TRBV5-5 and TRBJ2-7, with 11 nucleotides matching TRBD1. The CDR3 runs to 15 residues. Germline CDR1 SGHKS, CDR2 YYEKEE (reference sequence). V was pared by 4 bases and J by 4 bases, with 7 bases of the junction left unmatched. The CDR3 nucleotides are TGTGCCAGCAGCCGGATATGGGACAGGGGGTACGAGCAGTACTTC. Translated: CASSRIWDRGYEQYF.

A note on this clone: Germline and junction disagree at one end, which may indicate a read error. This chain uses TRBV5-1 with TRBJ2-7, with TRBD1 matching 8 bases. The CDR3 extends over 13 amino acids. CDR1 is SGHRS and CDR2 is YFSETQ in the germline V gene. The CDR3 bases are TGCGCCAGCAGCCCTCAAGACAGGGGAGAGCGGTACTTC. Amino acids: CASSPQDRGERYF.

The chain has TRBV4-2 and TRBJ2-5; 13 nucleotides align to TRBD2. Germline CDR1 and CDR2: LGHNA and YNFKEQ. This CDR3 contains 17 residues. Unmatched junction bases numbered 5, after V lost 0 bases and J lost 4 bases. CDR3 DNA: TGTGCCAGCAGCCAAGATTGGACTAGCGGGGGACCAGAGACCCAGTACTTC. This codes for CASSQDWTSGGPETQYF.

This clone is a singleton in its sample. This chain uses TRBV9 with TRBJ2-1; perhaps TRBD2 as D (6 bases). The germline V gene has CDR1 SGDLS and CDR2 YYNGEE. The V gene lost 5 bases and the J gene lost 9 bases, with 12 bases spanning the gap. The CDR3 is 12 amino acids. The CDR3 DNA follows: TGTGCCAGCAGTGCCGCGGGGACTGAGCAGTTCTTC. Translation gives CASSAAGTEQFF.

This sequence joins TRBV7-8 and TRBJ1-2; D unresolved. The V end was cut by 1 base, the J end by 0 bases, with 6 bases between. This CDR3 has 14 residues. Germline values: CDR1 SGHVS, CDR2 FQNEAQ. The CDR3 sequence: CASSLGSPNYGYTF. The CDR3 nucleotides are TGTGCCAGCAGCTTAGGCAGCCCTAACTATGGCTACACCTTC.

J is TRBJ2-2 and V is TRBV4-2; no clear D gene. Looked up from germline, CDR1 is LGHNA and CDR2 is YNFKEQ. This CDR3 contains 13 residues. V lost 3 bases, J lost 2 bases, and 4 bases lay in between. DNA of the CDR3: TGTGCCAGCAGCCAGGACAACACCGGGGAGCTGTTTTTT. This gives the protein CASSQDNTGELFF.

The V call is TRBV6-1, the J call TRBJ2-2; 14 nucleotides line up with TRBD2. Germline CDR1 MNHNS, CDR2 SASEGT. The V segment lost 4 bases and the J segment 7 bases; nucleotides outside the gene matches: 8. The CDR3 runs to 17 residues. Here the CDR3 reads CASSGLAGGQDGGELFF. CDR3 coding DNA: TGTGCCAGCAGTGGACTAGCGGGGGGGCAGGATGGCGGGGAGCTGTTTTTT.

This clone was counted only a few times. This CDR3 is CASSLGLAGANTGELFF. CDR3 coding DNA: TGTGCCAGCAGCTTGGGGCTAGCGGGGGCGAACACCGGGGAGCTGTTTTTT. The V and J genes are TRBV5-4 and TRBJ2-2; 10 bases line up with TRBD2. J lost 0 bases, V lost 0 bases, and 2 bases had no gene match. This CDR3 has 17 amino acids. CDR1 is SGHNT, CDR2 YYREEE, per germline (reference sequence).

The rearrangement links TRBV28 to TRBJ2-7; the match to TRBD1 covers 8 bases. Looked up from germline, CDR1 is MDHEN and CDR2 is SYDVKM. This CDR3 contains 13 residues. The V gene end was trimmed by 9 bases and the J gene end by 2 bases; junction bases not matched to a gene: 6. The DNA for the CDR3 is TGTGCCAGTTACCGGACAGGGCCCTACGAGCAGTACTTC. Amino acid sequence: CASYRTGPYEQYF.

The rearrangement joins TRBV18 to TRBJ1-1, with D unresolved. V was cut by 6 bases and J by 2 bases, with 13 bases left in between. Germline-derived CDR1 and CDR2 are KGHSH and LQKENI. The CDR3 extends over 14 amino acids. The CDR3 reads CASSLPDANTEAFF. In DNA, the CDR3 is TGTGCCAGCTCCCTCCCAGACGCTAACACTGAAGCTTTCTTT.

The chain links TRBV30 to TRBJ1-4; no clear D. Germline V gene lookup returns CDR1 GTSNPN and CDR2 SVGIG (reference sequence). This CDR3 contains 13 residues. Trimming pared 0 bases from V and 5 bases from J, leaving 7 bases between. CDR3 residues: CAWSVVRNEKLFF. The CDR3 nucleotides read TGTGCCTGGAGTGTAGTCCGAAATGAAAAACTGTTTTTT.

This clone has just a few counts. This chain uses TRBV13 with TRBJ2-3, with D hard to call. This CDR3 is 12 amino acids long. The germline CDR1 and CDR2 sequences are PRHDT and FYEKMQ (reference sequence). The V end was cut by 5 bases, the J end by 1 base, with 4 bases between. The CDR3 DNA reads TGTGCCAGCAGCGGGGGCACAGATACGCAGTATTTT. The encoded protein is CASSGGTDTQYF.

The chain combines TRBV10-3 with TRBJ1-2; D call uncertain. Germline V CDR1 and CDR2: ENHRY, SYGVKD. The CDR3 runs 11 residues. V lost 3 bases to trimming and J lost 7 bases, with 6 bases between them. The CDR3 is CAISEGAGYTF. The CDR3 nucleotides are TGTGCCATCAGTGAAGGAGCTGGCTACACCTTC.

This rearrangement joins TRBV7-9 to TRBJ2-7, with D hard to call. Per germline, CDR1 SEHNR and CDR2 FQNEAQ (reference sequence). This CDR3 has 12 amino acids. The germline V and J ends were trimmed by 1 base and 12 bases, with 13 bases remaining between them. CDR3 sequence (DNA): TGTGCCAGCAGCTTAGGCCCCTCAGTCACGTACTTC. It specifies CASSLGPSVTYF.

A single count supports this clone. The V gene is TRBV19, the J gene TRBJ2-7; possibly TRBD1 or TRBD2 for D (5 bases each). This CDR3 has 11 residues. V gave up 8 bases and J gave up 4 bases, with 9 bases separating them. Germline V gene sequence: CDR1 LNHDA, CDR2 SQIVND (reference sequence). CDR3 in amino acids: CASEGEYEQYF. For the CDR3, the DNA is TGTGCCAGTGAAGGGGAGTACGAGCAGTACTTC.

J is TRBJ1-1 and V is TRBV4-1, with D hard to call. CDR1 MGHRA and CDR2 YSYEKL come from the germline V gene. V gave up 0 bases and J gave up 6 bases, with 20 bases separating them. This CDR3 region has 17 residues. This chain's CDR3 is CASSQERGGGFSAEAFF. The CDR3 nucleotides are TGCGCCAGCAGCCAAGAGCGGGGAGGTGGGTTCAGCGCTGAAGCTTTCTTT.

By sample share, this clone is medium-sized (0.01 to 0.1%). The chain joins TRBV6-6 to TRBJ2-7; tentative D call: TRBD1 (5 bases). CDR3 length equals 14 residues. Germline CDR1 and CDR2: MNHNY and SVGAGI (reference sequence). Trimming took 2 bases from V and 5 from J, leaving 13 bases between them. CDR3 DNA: TGTGCCAGCAGTTACGGCCAGCTAGGGGACGAGCAGTACTTC. It is translated as CASSYGQLGDEQYF.

The chain employs TRBV6-6 and TRBJ1-1, with 7 bases aligning to TRBD1. This CDR3 region has 14 residues. Trimming took 0 bases from V and 9 from J; bases not matched to a gene: 7. Germline V lookup: CDR1 MNHNY, CDR2 SVGAGI (reference sequence). The CDR3 region has the DNA TGTGCCAGCAGTTACTCCGAGGGGGCAGGGCAAGCTTTCTTT. Encoded protein: CASSYSEGAGQAFF.